Following are 2 T cell receptor beta chains from one sample sequenced in a study of monozygotic twins with inflammatory bowel disease (dated by TCRdb to the late 2010s). Library prep was done by 5' RACE. The data were produced on an Illumina HiSeq 2500. The reads, reprocessed by TCRdb, yield one row per CDR3 protein sequence and no DNA. The sample's table covers approximately 400,000 distinct CDR3 sequences. The top ten clonotypes cover around 2.3% of the sample. What was sequenced was blood. The receptors were sampled from a human donor with ulcerative colitis or Crohn's disease, or a healthy co-twin of an affected twin (not recorded which).

The gene calls are TRBV10-3 and TRBJ2-4; TCRdb's D call, TRBD2, is unchecked because there is no DNA. Germline V gene lookup returns CDR1 ENHRY and CDR2 SYGVKD. The length of the CDR3 is 17 residues. The CDR3 here is CAISADLGGGKKNIQYF.

The CDR3 spells CASSPMDRALNSPLHF. V usage is TRBV18 and J usage is TRBJ1-6. The CDR3 totals 16 residues. The germline V gene encodes CDR1 KGHSH and CDR2 LQKENI.